The rows below give T cell receptor beta chains drawn from one sample of a study of T cell responses to AZD1222 COVID-19 vaccine. The data were produced by immunoSEQ multiplex PCR, yet TCRdb's version contains in-frame clones alone and is incomplete. The table records roughly 120,000 clones, approximately 90% of them present only once. The sample was peripheral blood, taken 28 days after the second AZD1222 dose. The source of these receptors is an adult who received the AZD1222 COVID-19 vaccine. Both conserved end residues are part of each CDR3. A D gene is named only where the DNA matches it firmly. Clone size is not always given. Where it is, it says once, few, many or a class for expanded clones.

clone size | J gene | V gene | D gene | CDR3 DNA | CDR3 protein
few | TRBJ1-2 | TRBV4-1 | . | TGCGCCAGCAGACAATCGGTAGATTTCGGAGGCTACACCTTC | CASRQSVDFGGYTF
. | TRBJ2-2 | TRBV6-6 | . | TGTGCCAGCAGTCGAACCTTAGAGAACACCGGGGAGCTGTTTTTT | CASSRTLENTGELFF
. | TRBJ2-3 | TRBV30 | . | TGTGCCTGGAGTGTAGTGGGGGCTCGGGGCACAGATACGCAGTATTTT | CAWSVVGARGTDTQYF
. | TRBJ1-4 | TRBV5-1 | . | TGCGCCAGCAGCTTGGCCATAGGGGGAACAACTAATGAAAAACTGTTTTTT | CASSLAIGGTTNEKLFF
. | TRBJ2-1 | TRBV3-1/TRBV3-2 | . | TGTGCCAGCAGCCGCCAGGGAATTCTGAGCTCCTACAATGAGCAGTTCTTC | CASSRQGILSSYNEQFF
. | TRBJ1-5 | TRBV4-2 | . | TGTGCCAGCAGCCAAGGTCAGGGAGGACAGCCCCAGCATTTT | CASSQGQGGQPQHF
. | TRBJ1-4 | TRBV3-1/TRBV3-2 | . | TGTGCCAGCAGCCAACGTTCACGCGGACAGCTGCTTAATGAAAAACTGTTTTTT | CASSQRSRGQLLNEKLFF
once | TRBJ1-1 | TRBV24-1 | . | TGTGCCACCAGTGACCTAGACGAGGAAGCTTTCTTT | CATSDLDEEAFF
once | TRBJ1-5 | TRBV3-1/TRBV3-2 | . | TGTGCCAGCAGCCAAGATCGGGGGTATGGTCAGCCCCAGCATTTT | CASSQDRGYGQPQHF
. | TRBJ1-1 | TRBV6-2/TRBV6-3 | TRBD1 | TGTGCCAGCAGTTACGTCGCGGACAGGGGGCGCGGGGACACTGAAGCTTTCTTT | CASSYVADRGRGDTEAFF
. | TRBJ1-4 | TRBV5-4 | TRBD1 | TGTGCCAGCAGCTTGGGACAGGGCGGGGGTGAAAAACTGTTTTTT | CASSLGQGGGEKLFF
. | TRBJ2-1 | TRBV2 | . | TGTGCCAGCAGCGCCGACAGGAATGAGCAGTTCTTC | CASSADRNEQFF
. | TRBJ2-5 | TRBV4-3 | TRBD2 | TGCGCCAGCAGCCCACACTGGCGGGGGGTACAAGAGACCCAGTACTTC | CASSPHWRGVQETQYF
. | TRBJ1-2 | TRBV20-1 | . | TGCAGTGCCCGTACTAACTATGGCTACACCTTC | CSARTNYGYTF
. | TRBJ1-5 | TRBV11-2 | TRBD1 | TGTGCCAGCAGCTTAGGGGGACAGGGGACAGGTAGTCAGCCCCAGCATTTT | CASSLGGQGTGSQPQHF
. | TRBJ2-2 | TRBV11-3 | TRBD2 | TGTGCCAGCAGCTCAACGACTAGCGGGGGGGCTTATAGCACCGGGGAGCTGTTTTTT | CASSSTTSGGAYSTGELFF
. | TRBJ2-5 | TRBV5-8 | . | TGTGCCAGCAGCTCCCTAGTGGTGGGCCAAGAGACCCAGTACTTC | CASSSLVVGQETQYF
. | TRBJ2-2 | TRBV28 | . | TGTGCCAGCAGTTCTACTTCTTTCGGACAGCGGAACACCGGGGAGCTGTTTTTT | CASSSTSFGQRNTGELFF
once | TRBJ2-7 | TRBV18 | TRBD2 | TGTGCCAGCTCACGTAACGGGGAGGGCGGTTACGAGCAGTACTTC | CASSRNGEGGYEQYF